This T cell receptor (beta chain) was profiled in a study of CD8+CD57+ T cells in acquired aplastic anemia. Overall study context: Sorted CD4+ and CD8+ cell DNA averaged around 3.5 ug.

The template for TCR beta VDJ and CDR3 sequence profiling was genomic DNA. TCRdb fed the reads into MiXCR, producing one record per CDR3 protein. The sample lists approximately 300,000 distinct CDR3 sequences, 50% to 65% seen once, with under 1.5% in the top ten. Only patients with CD8+CD57+ cell expansion on flow cytometry were chosen for sequencing. Severe acquired aplastic anemia was present in every patient. This CDR3 has 14 amino acids. Between the trimmed V and J ends, which lost 5 bases and 1 base, there was a span of 9 bases. Germline CDR1 reads SGHTA; CDR2 reads FQGNSA. Study-level results: Simpson's diversity of CD8+ cells was not significantly different in patients compared with controls.

This clonotype was counted once. Antigen unknown. Sequencing was carried out using sorted CD4+, CD8+, or CD8+CD57+ T cells (not recorded which) from PBMCs. This chain uses TRBV7-2 with TRBJ1-5, with D perhaps matching TRBD1 (5 bases). The sequence was obtained from a human donor with aplastic anemia. The CDR3 region is CASSPNRSNQPQHF. For the CDR3, the DNA is TGTGCCAGCAGCCCTAACAGGAGCAATCAGCCCCAGCATTTT.